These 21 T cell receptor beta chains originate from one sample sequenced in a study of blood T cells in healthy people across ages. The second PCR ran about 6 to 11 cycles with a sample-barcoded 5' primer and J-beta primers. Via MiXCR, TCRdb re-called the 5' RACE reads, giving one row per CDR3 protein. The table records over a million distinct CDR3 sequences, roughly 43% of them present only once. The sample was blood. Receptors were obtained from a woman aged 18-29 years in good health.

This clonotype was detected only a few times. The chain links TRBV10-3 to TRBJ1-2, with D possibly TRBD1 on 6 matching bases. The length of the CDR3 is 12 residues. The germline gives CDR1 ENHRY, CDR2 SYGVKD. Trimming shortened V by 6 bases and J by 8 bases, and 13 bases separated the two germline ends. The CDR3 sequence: CAISQGTEGYTF. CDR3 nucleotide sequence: TGTGCCATCAGCCAGGGGACGGAGGGCTACACCTTC.

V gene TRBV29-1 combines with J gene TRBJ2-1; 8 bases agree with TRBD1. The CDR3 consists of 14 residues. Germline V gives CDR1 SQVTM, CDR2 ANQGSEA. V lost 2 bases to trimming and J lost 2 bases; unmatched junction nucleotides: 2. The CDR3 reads CSVEKDRAYNEQFF. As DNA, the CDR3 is TGCAGCGTTGAAAAGGACAGGGCCTACAATGAGCAGTTCTTC.

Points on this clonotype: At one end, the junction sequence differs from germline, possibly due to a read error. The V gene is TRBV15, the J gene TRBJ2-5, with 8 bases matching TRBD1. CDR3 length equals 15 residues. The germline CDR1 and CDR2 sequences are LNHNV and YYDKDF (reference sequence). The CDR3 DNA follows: TGTGCCACCAGCAGAGAAACAGGGGGTGGGGAGACCCGGTACTTC. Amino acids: CATSRETGGGETRYF.

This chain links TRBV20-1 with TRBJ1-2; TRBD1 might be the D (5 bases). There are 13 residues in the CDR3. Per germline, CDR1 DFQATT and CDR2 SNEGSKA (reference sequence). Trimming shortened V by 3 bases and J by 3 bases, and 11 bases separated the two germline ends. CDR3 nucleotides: TGCAGTGCTAGCCGGGACGGGGACTATGGCTACACCTTC. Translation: CSASRDGDYGYTF.

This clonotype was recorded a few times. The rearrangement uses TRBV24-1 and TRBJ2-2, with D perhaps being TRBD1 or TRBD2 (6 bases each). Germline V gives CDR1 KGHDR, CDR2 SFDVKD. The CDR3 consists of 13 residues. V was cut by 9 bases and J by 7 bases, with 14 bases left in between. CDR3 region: CATGGTLDGELFF. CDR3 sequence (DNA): TGTGCCACCGGAGGGACACTAGACGGGGAGCTGTTTTTT.

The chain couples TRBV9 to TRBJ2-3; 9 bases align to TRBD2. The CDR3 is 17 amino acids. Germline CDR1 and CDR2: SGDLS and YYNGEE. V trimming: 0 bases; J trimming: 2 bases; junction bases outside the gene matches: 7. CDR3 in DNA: TGTGCCAGCAGCGTAGGAGCTAGCGGGGTTATCACAGATACGCAGTATTTT. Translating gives CASSVGASGVITDTQYF.

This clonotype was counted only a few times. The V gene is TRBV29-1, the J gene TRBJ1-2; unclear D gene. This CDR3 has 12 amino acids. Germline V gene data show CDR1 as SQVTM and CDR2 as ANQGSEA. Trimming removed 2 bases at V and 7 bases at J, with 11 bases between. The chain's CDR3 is CSVELGLGGYTF. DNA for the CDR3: TGCAGCGTTGAACTAGGGTTGGGTGGCTACACCTTC. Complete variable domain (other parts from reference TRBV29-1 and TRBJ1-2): SAVISQKPSRDICQRGTSLTIQCQVDSQVTMMFWYRQQPGQSLTLIATANQGSEATYESGFVIDKFPISRPNLTFSTLTVSNMSPEDSSIYLCSVELGLGGYTFGSGTRLTVV.

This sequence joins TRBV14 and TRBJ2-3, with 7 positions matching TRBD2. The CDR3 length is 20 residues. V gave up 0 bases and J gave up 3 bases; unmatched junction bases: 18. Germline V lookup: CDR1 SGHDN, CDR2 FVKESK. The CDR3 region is CASSQDNLAEVGWLTDTQYF. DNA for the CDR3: TGTGCCAGCAGCCAAGATAATCTAGCGGAAGTAGGTTGGTTGACAGATACGCAGTATTTT.

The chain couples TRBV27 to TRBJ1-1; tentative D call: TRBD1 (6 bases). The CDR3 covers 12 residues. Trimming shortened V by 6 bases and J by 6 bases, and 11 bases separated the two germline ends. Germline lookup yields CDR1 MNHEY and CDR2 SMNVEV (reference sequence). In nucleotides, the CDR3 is TGTGCCAGCAGCTTAAGGGGGTCTGAAGCTTTCTTT. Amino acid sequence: CASSLRGSEAFF.

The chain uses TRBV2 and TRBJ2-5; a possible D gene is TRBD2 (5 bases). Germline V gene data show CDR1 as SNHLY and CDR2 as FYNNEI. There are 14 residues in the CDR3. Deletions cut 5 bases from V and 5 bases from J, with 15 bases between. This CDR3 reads CASSNTRVRETQYF. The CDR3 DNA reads TGTGCCAGCAGTAACACTAGGGTCAGGGAGACCCAGTACTTC.

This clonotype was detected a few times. CDR3 residues: CSAQGLAEEYEQYF. The CDR3 region has the DNA TGCAGTGCTCAGGGACTAGCGGAAGAGTATGAGCAGTACTTC. The rearrangement joins TRBV20-1 to TRBJ2-5, with 11 bases matching TRBD2. The ends lost 5 bases at V and 11 bases at J; junction bases unmatched: 13. The CDR3 sequence is 14 residues long. Germline lookup yields CDR1 DFQATT and CDR2 SNEGSKA (reference sequence).

The CDR3, as DNA: TGTGCCTGGGAGGGACAGGGGAGTTCGGCCCTCCACTTT. Its protein product is CAWEGQGSSALHF. This chain joins TRBV30 and TRBJ1-6; TRBD1 matches 10 bases. With V trimmed by 5 bases and J by 14 bases, 9 bases remained unmatched. The germline gives CDR1 GTSNPN, CDR2 SVGIG (reference sequence). This CDR3 has 13 residues.

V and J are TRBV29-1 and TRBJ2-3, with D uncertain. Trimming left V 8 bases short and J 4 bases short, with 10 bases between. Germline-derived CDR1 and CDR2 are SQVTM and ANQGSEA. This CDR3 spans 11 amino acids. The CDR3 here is CSSPSADTQYF. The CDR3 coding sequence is TGCAGCTCCCCGTCGGCAGATACGCAGTATTTT.

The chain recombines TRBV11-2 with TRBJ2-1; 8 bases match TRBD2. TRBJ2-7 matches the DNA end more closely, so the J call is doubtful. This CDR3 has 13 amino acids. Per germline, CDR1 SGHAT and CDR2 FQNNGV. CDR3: CASRPTSGNEQYF. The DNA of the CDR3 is TGTGCCAGCAGGCCAACTAGCGGCAATGAGCAGTACTTC.

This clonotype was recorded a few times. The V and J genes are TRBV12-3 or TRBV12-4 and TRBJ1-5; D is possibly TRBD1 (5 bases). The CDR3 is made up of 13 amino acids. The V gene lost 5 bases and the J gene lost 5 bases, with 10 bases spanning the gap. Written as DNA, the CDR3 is TGTGCCAGCAGTGTAGTCAGGGATCAGCCCCAGCATTTT. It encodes CASSVVRDQPQHF.

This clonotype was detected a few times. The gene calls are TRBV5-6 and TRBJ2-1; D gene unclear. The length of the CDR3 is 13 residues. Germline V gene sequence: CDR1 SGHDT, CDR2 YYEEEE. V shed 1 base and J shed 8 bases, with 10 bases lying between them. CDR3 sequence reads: CASSLKPTDEQFF. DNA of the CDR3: TGTGCCAGCAGCTTGAAGCCGACCGATGAGCAGTTCTTC.

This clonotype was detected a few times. The CDR3, as DNA: TGTGCCAGCAGAGCTAGGACTAGCGGCTACGAGCAGTACTTC. It encodes CASRARTSGYEQYF. The chain combines TRBV28 with TRBJ2-7, with 10 nucleotides matching TRBD2. This CDR3 is built from 14 residues. CDR1 is MDHEN and CDR2 is SYDVKM in the germline V gene. With V trimmed by 6 bases and J by 3 bases, 5 bases remained unmatched.

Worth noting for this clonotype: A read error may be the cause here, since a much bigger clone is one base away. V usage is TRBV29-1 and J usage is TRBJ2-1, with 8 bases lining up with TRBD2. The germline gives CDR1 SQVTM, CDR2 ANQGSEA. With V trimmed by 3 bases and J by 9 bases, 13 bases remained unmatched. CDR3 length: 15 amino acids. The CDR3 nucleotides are TGCAGCGTTGATGGCGGACGAGCGGGAGCGGTTGAGCAGTTCTTC. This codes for CSVDGGRAGAVEQFF.

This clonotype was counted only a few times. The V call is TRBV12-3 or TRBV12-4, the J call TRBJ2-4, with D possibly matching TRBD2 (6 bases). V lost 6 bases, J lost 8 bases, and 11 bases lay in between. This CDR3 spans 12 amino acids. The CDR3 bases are TGTGCCAGCAGCCGACCGGGGGACATTCAGTACTTC. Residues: CASSRPGDIQYF.

CDR3 in amino acids: CSVPPGLVFTDTQYF. The CDR3 nucleotides read TGCAGCGTCCCACCCGGGTTAGTTTTCACAGATACGCAGTATTTT. This rearrangement joins TRBV29-1 to TRBJ2-3; D is uncertain. Germline CDR1 and CDR2: SQVTM and ANQGSEA. CDR3 length: 15 amino acids. V was clipped by 6 bases and J by 2 bases, with 18 bases between them.

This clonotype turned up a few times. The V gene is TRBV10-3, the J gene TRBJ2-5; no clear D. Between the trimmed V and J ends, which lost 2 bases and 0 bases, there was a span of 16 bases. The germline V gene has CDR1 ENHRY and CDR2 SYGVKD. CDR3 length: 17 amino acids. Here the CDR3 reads CAISERPVGRNQETQYF. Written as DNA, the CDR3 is TGTGCCATCAGTGAGCGCCCGGTCGGGCGGAACCAAGAGACCCAGTACTTC.